This T cell receptor beta chain comes out of a study of T-cell reconstitution after alpha-beta-depleted transplantation in children. This clonotype has a handful of counts. The antigen is undetermined. Study observations and caveats: Where alpha-beta T cells came from about two months after transplant was reportedly several hundred expanded graft clones. T-cell numbers and diversity, one year after transplant, stemmed largely from T cells that were newly produced.

The CDR3 extends over 13 amino acids. The trim removed 6 bases at V and 2 bases at J, leaving 4 bases unmatched. Unique molecular identifiers were incorporated when the TCRbeta library was constructed. TCRdb passed the PCR reads through MiXCR, listing each CDR3 protein once. The sample holds some 300,000 distinct CDR3 sequences, nearly 8% seen once. V usage is TRBV12-3 or TRBV12-4 and J usage is TRBJ2-7; 7 nucleotides agree with TRBD1. This specimen consisted of peripheral blood, obtained 360 days after TCRalphabeta/CD19-depleted stem cell transplant. This sequence originates from a female patient aged 2-10 years who had a stem cell transplant for Fanconi anemia, so the T cells may come from the graft donor. CDR3 nucleotides: TGTGCCAGCAGACAGGGGTCCCCCTACGAGCAGTACTTC. It yields the protein CASRQGSPYEQYF.